The 15 T cell receptor beta chains in this list originate from one sample, sequenced in a study of OX40 agonist ivuxolimab in advanced cancers. Library preparation used the immunoSEQ multiplex PCR assay. Entries here come from immuneACCESS through TCRdb and include only in-frame sequences with V and J called. Some clones fail to appear in such tables; in the studies checked, an unresolved V gene covers under half of the shortfall, and the cause of the remainder is unknown. This sample gives tens of thousands of clones in total; roughly 80% of them show up just once. The ten largest clones add up to approximately 4.5% of the sample. The sequencing here drew on CD4+ or CD8+ T cells sorted from blood, taken in a trial of the OX40 agonist ivuxolimab. The receptors shown here come from an adult with an advanced solid tumor such as melanoma, head and neck, liver or kidney cancer.

The gene calls are TRBV29-1 and TRBJ2-3; D perhaps matches TRBD2 (5 bases). CDR3 length equals 12 residues. V was trimmed by 3 bases and J by 3 bases, leaving 7 bases between them. CDR1 is SQVTM and CDR2 is ANQGSEA in the germline V gene. CDR3 nucleotides: TGCAGCGTTGATCCGGGGACAGATACGCAGTATTTT. The encoded protein is CSVDPGTDTQYF.

CDR3 loop: CASSIGDRGSGNTIYF. The CDR3 DNA follows: TGTGCCAGCAGCATAGGTGACAGGGGCTCTGGAAACACCATATATTTT. The chain employs TRBV5-4 and TRBJ1-3, with 8 nucleotides matching TRBD1. Germline V gene sequence: CDR1 SGHNT, CDR2 YYREEE (reference sequence). This CDR3 has 16 amino acids. Unmatched junction bases numbered 6, after V lost 4 bases and J lost 0 bases. The full variable domain, completed using reference TRBV5-4 and TRBJ1-3, is ETGVTQSPTHLIKTRGQQVTLRCSSQSGHNTVSWYQQALGQGPQFIFQYYREEENGRGNFPPRFSGLQFPNYSSELNVNALELDDSALYLCASSIGDRGSGNTIYFGEGSWLTVV.

This chain uses TRBV5-1 with TRBJ1-2; D not certain. V shed 5 bases and J shed 2 bases, with 13 bases lying between them. CDR3 length: 14 amino acids. CDR1 and CDR2 (germline): SGHRS, YFSETQ. The DNA for the CDR3 is TGCGCCAGCAGGTTAAACGAACTCAACTATGGCTACACCTTC. This translates into CASRLNELNYGYTF.

The chain uses TRBV6-6 and TRBJ2-3; 9 nucleotides match TRBD1. There are 15 residues in the CDR3. Germline loops: CDR1 MNHNY, CDR2 SVGAGI (reference sequence). The J segment lost 3 bases and the V segment lost 6 bases, leaving 7 bases of the junction unmatched. CDR3 DNA: TGTGCCAGCAGGACCTCAGGACAGGGGACAGATACGCAGTATTTT. Protein sequence: CASRTSGQGTDTQYF.

V usage is TRBV30 and J usage is TRBJ2-3; maybe TRBD2 (6 bases). Per germline, CDR1 GTSNPN and CDR2 SVGIG (reference sequence). Trimming pared 4 bases from V and 0 bases from J, leaving 11 bases between. The CDR3 covers 14 residues. As DNA, the CDR3 is TGTGCCTGGACGTCGGGGACTAGCACAGATACGCAGTATTTT. Translated, it gives CAWTSGTSTDTQYF.

The chain carries TRBV9 and TRBJ2-2, with 7 bases lining up with TRBD2. The V and J ends lost 0 bases and 0 bases, in that order; junction bases with no gene match: 5. Per germline, CDR1 SGDLS and CDR2 YYNGEE. The CDR3 has 17 amino acids. In DNA, the CDR3 is TGTGCCAGCAGCGTAGCCGCTAGCGGAGCGAACACCGGGGAGCTGTTTTTT. Translation gives CASSVAASGANTGELFF.

This chain links TRBV2 with TRBJ2-5, with 12 positions matching TRBD2. Germline CDR1 is SNHLY and CDR2 is FYNNEI. The length of the CDR3 is 14 residues. Trimming cost V 6 bases and J 7 bases; bases outside gene matches: 6. CDR3 region: CASSSGTSGWTQYF. The DNA for the CDR3 is TGTGCCAGCAGCTCCGGGACTAGCGGGTGGACCCAGTACTTC.

This chain connects TRBV19 to TRBJ2-3; TRBD2 might be the D (6 bases). The CDR3 has 15 residues. Trimming shortened V by 0 bases and J by 4 bases, and 11 bases separated the two germline ends. Germline V gene sequence: CDR1 LNHDA, CDR2 SQIVND (reference sequence). CDR3 protein: CASSIEKGGSDTQYF. CDR3 DNA: TGTGCCAGTAGTATAGAAAAGGGAGGCTCAGATACGCAGTATTTT.

This chain joins TRBV5-4 and TRBJ1-2, with TRBD1 matching over 7 bases. This CDR3 is built from 13 residues. Germline V gives CDR1 SGHNT, CDR2 YYREEE (reference sequence). V dropped 6 bases and J dropped 4; count of bases not matched to a gene: 6. Here the CDR3 DNA reads TGTGCCAGCACCCCGGACAGGATCTATGGCTACACCTTC. Its protein is CASTPDRIYGYTF.

The genes are TRBV7-6 and TRBJ2-1, with TRBD1 as a possible D gene (6 bases). The CDR3 has 16 amino acids. V lost 4 bases to trimming and J lost 0 bases, with 13 bases between them. Germline loops: CDR1 SGHVS, CDR2 FNYEAQ. The CDR3 is CASSSTRGSSYNEQFF. The CDR3 DNA reads as TGTGCCAGCAGCTCCACGAGGGGGAGCTCCTACAATGAGCAGTTCTTC.

This chain links TRBV4-3 with TRBJ2-5; 11 bases fit TRBD2. Germline V gene data show CDR1 as LGHNA and CDR2 as YSLEER. The CDR3 extends over 17 amino acids. The trim removed 1 base at V and 5 bases at J, leaving 9 bases unmatched. DNA of the CDR3: TGCGCCAGCAGCCAAGCATCGACTAGCGGGAAGGGGGAGACCCAGTACTTC. Its protein is CASSQASTSGKGETQYF.

The CDR3 sequence: CASSTLGQGEVDQYF. CDR3 nucleotide sequence: TGCGCCAGCAGCACGCTAGGACAGGGCGAGGTGGACCAGTACTTC. The chain joins TRBV5-1 to TRBJ2-5; 8 positions agree with TRBD1. Trimming cost V 4 bases and J 10 bases; bases outside gene matches: 15. The CDR3 runs to 15 residues. Germline V gene lookup returns CDR1 SGHRS and CDR2 YFSETQ.

The chain links TRBV11-3 to TRBJ1-2; the match to TRBD1 covers 11 bases. The V gene's germline CDR1 is SGHNT and CDR2 YENEEA. This CDR3 has 15 amino acids. The V segment lost 6 bases and the J segment 6 bases; nucleotides outside the gene matches: 9. The CDR3 sequence: CASRARTGGGDGYTF. DNA of the CDR3: TGTGCCAGCAGAGCGAGGACAGGGGGCGGAGATGGCTACACCTTC.

The chain is built from TRBV14 and TRBJ2-1, with D perhaps given as TRBD1 or TRBD2 (5 bases each). This CDR3 comprises 13 residues. V lost 4 bases, J lost 6 bases, and 10 bases lay in between. Germline V gene lookup returns CDR1 SGHDN and CDR2 FVKESK. The CDR3 nucleotides are TGTGCCAGCAGCCTCGGGGCTCTCAATGAGCAGTTCTTC. Its translation: CASSLGALNEQFF.

This chain joins TRBV5-1 and TRBJ1-1, with D perhaps TRBD1 (6 bases). The CDR3 extends over 14 amino acids. Per the germline V gene, CDR1 is SGHRS and CDR2 is YFSETQ. Trimming removed 6 bases from V and 1 base from J, with 13 bases in between. The chain's CDR3 is CASTGARRNTEAFF. The CDR3 DNA is TGCGCCAGCACGGGGGCGCGTCGGAACACTGAAGCTTTCTTT.